This T cell receptor (beta chain) was recorded in a study of OX40 agonist ivuxolimab in advanced cancers. General study points: Among patients with partial responses at 0.1-3.0 mg/kg, clonal expansion was among the lowest. Low normalized T-cell clonal expansion was also seen in some nonresponders.

The repertoire was sequenced with immunoSEQ multiplex PCR; TCRdb's copy has only in-frame clones and lacks some. Of tens of thousands of clones in the sample, 89% were seen once. There are 12 residues in the CDR3. Trimming removed 2 bases from V and 2 bases from J, with 4 bases in between. The germline V gene encodes CDR1 SGHTA and CDR2 FQGNSA. This clone was observed once. Its antigen is still unknown. V gene TRBV7-2 combines with J gene TRBJ2-7; D uncertain. The sequence was obtained from an adult with an advanced solid tumor such as melanoma, head and neck, liver or kidney cancer. The sequencing used CD4+ or CD8+ T cells sorted from blood, collected in a trial of the OX40 agonist ivuxolimab. The CDR3 spells CASSLHPYEQYV. Written as DNA, the CDR3 is TGTGCCAGCAGCTTACACCCCTACGAGCAGTACGTC.